The 17 T cell receptor beta chains listed next were all sequenced from one sample in a study of regulatory T cells in long-lasting Graves disease. Libraries of TCR beta came from iRepertoire HTBI primers plus Arm-PCR of CDR3 regions. TCRdb re-called the multiplex PCR reads with MiXCR, one entry per CDR3 protein. The profile shows fewer than 550,000 distinct CDR3 sequences, more than 15% of them singletons. The time point was: newly diagnosed GD, antithyroid drugs for less than 3 months. PBMC RNA was the source of the TCR library. Another study also made use of these data, one on T cells in Graves' hyperthyroidism and ophthalmopathy.

This material consisted of peripheral blood mononuclear cells (PBMCs), taken at new diagnosis, from a patient treated with antithyroid drugs. The origin of the receptors is a woman aged 40-65 years with Graves disease.

This clonotype was observed a handful of times. This CDR3 fails to terminate in the conserved phenylalanine or tryptophan, so it likely reflects a read error. This CDR3 reads CKTGTGAQPQHL. CDR3 sequence (DNA): TGCAAAACGGGGACAGGGGCCCAGCCCCAGCATCTT. The rearrangement joins TRBV20-1 to TRBJ1-5, with 10 positions matching TRBD1. The CDR3 contains 12 residues. Germline values: CDR1 DFQATT, CDR2 SNEGSKA (reference sequence).

There are a few counts of this clonotype. A much more abundant neighbour one base away suggests this may be a read error. The chain recombines TRBV6-2 or TRBV6-3 with TRBJ2-3; no clear D. This CDR3 comprises 15 residues. Germline V gives CDR1 MNHEY, CDR2 SVGEGT. The CDR3 coding sequence is TGTGCCAGCAGTTACTCGGCCAGCCGCACAGATGCGCAGTATTTT. This sequence encodes CASSYSASRTDAQYF.

This clonotype was counted a few times. This rearrangement joins TRBV4-1 to TRBJ1-3; D is unclear. Trimming left V 3 bases short and J 3 bases short, with 6 bases between. The germline V gene encodes CDR1 MGHRA and CDR2 YSYEKL. The CDR3 is 13 residues long. CDR3 sequence (DNA): TGCGCCAGCAGCCAGCCTCTTGGAAACACCATATATTTT. It yields the protein CASSQPLGNTIYF.

This sequence joins TRBV7-2 and TRBJ2-5; 14 bases fit TRBD2. This CDR3 spans 16 amino acids. Germline V CDR1 and CDR2: SGHTA, FQGNSA. After removal of 5 bases from V and 2 bases from J, the junction contained 4 bases not matched to a gene. The CDR3 is CASSRGLAGVQETQYF. The CDR3 DNA follows: TGTGCCAGCAGCAGGGGACTAGCGGGGGTACAAGAGACCCAGTACTTC.

In this sample, this clonotype turned up many times. V usage is TRBV28 and J usage is TRBJ2-7, with D perhaps matching TRBD1 (7 bases). Germline V gene lookup returns CDR1 MDHEN and CDR2 SYDVKM. Between the trimmed V and J ends, which lost 6 bases and 1 base, there was a span of 13 bases. The CDR3 runs to 14 residues. The CDR3 is CASRSRGRSYEQYF. The CDR3 nucleotides read TGTGCCAGCAGATCCAGGGGGAGGTCCTACGAGCAGTACTTC.

This clonotype was counted a few times. V and J are TRBV9 and TRBJ1-1; tentative D call: TRBD1 (6 bases). Germline V gene sequence: CDR1 SGDLS, CDR2 YYNGEE. This CDR3 spans 13 amino acids. V was trimmed by 0 bases and J by 5 bases, leaving 8 bases between them. CDR3 region: CASSVAQGTEAFF. The CDR3 DNA sequence: TGTGCCAGCAGCGTAGCTCAGGGGACTGAAGCTTTCTTT.

The V and J genes are TRBV3-1 and TRBJ2-4; TRBD1 or TRBD2 may be the D gene (5 bases each). Germline CDR1 reads LGHDT; CDR2 reads YNNKEL (reference sequence). This CDR3 contains 16 residues. V lost 4 bases to trimming and J lost 0 bases, with 13 bases between them. CDR3 nucleotide sequence: TGTGCCAGCAGCCCCAAGAGGGGCTTAGCCAAAAACATTCAGTACTTC. It codes for CASSPKRGLAKNIQYF.

This chain connects TRBV12-3 or TRBV12-4 to TRBJ1-5; a weak D match, TRBD1 (6 bases). The V and J ends lost 6 bases and 7 bases respectively, with 19 bases between them. The length of the CDR3 is 15 residues. The CDR3 region is CASSPGGGGTQPQHF. In nucleotides, the CDR3 is TGTGCCAGCAGCCCCGGGGGAGGGGGGACCCAGCCCCAGCATTTT.

This clonotype was seen ten or more times. The chain recombines TRBV28 with TRBJ1-4; D remains unclear. Germline CDR1 MDHEN, CDR2 SYDVKM. The CDR3 has 14 residues. Trimming removed 4 bases at V and 4 bases at J, with 10 bases between. Here the CDR3 reads CASSWGRFNEKLFF. In nucleotides, the CDR3 is TGTGCCAGCAGTTGGGGTCGTTTTAATGAAAAACTGTTTTTT.

In its sample, this clonotype was seen many times. This chain joins TRBV5-1 and TRBJ2-3; D is possibly TRBD2 (7 bases). Looked up from germline, CDR1 is SGHRS and CDR2 is YFSETQ. Trimming left V 4 bases short and J 3 bases short, with 9 bases between. This CDR3 has 13 residues. CDR3 amino acids: CASSKGGTDTQYF. Written as DNA, the CDR3 is TGCGCCAGCAGCAAGGGGGGGACAGATACGCAGTATTTT.

The V gene is TRBV6-4, the J gene TRBJ2-3, with 7 positions matching TRBD2. This CDR3 has 16 residues. Germline CDR1 MRHNA, CDR2 SNTAGT. Trimming took 5 bases from V and 3 from J; bases not matched to a gene: 11. The CDR3, as DNA: TGTGCCAGCAGTCACGGAAAGAGCGGGGAAACAGATACGCAGTATTTT. Amino acids: CASSHGKSGETDTQYF.

This clonotype was counted ten times or more. The genes are TRBV20-1 and TRBJ2-2, with unresolved D. This CDR3 comprises 15 residues. Germline V gene lookup returns CDR1 DFQATT and CDR2 SNEGSKA (reference sequence). Trimming left V 1 base short and J 0 bases short, with 9 bases between. This chain's CDR3 is CSARVPGSNTGELFF. The CDR3 DNA reads TGCAGTGCTAGAGTACCAGGATCGAACACCGGGGAGCTGTTTTTT.

This clonotype was picked up many times. The V and J genes are TRBV5-1 and TRBJ2-7; D is tentatively TRBD1 or TRBD2 (5 bases each). CDR1 and CDR2 (germline): SGHRS, YFSETQ. The CDR3 loop spans 15 amino acids. With 0 bases removed from V and 6 bases from J, the gap between germline ends came to 16 bases. The CDR3 region is CASSLAYEGITEQYF. The CDR3 DNA reads TGCGCCAGCAGCTTGGCCTATGAGGGGATTACCGAGCAGTACTTC.

This clonotype was detected many times. The chain employs TRBV2 and TRBJ1-5, with no clear D. The CDR3 runs to 14 residues. Germline loops: CDR1 SNHLY, CDR2 FYNNEI. Trimming stripped 0 bases from V and 7 bases from J, with 10 bases between. In nucleotides, the CDR3 is TGTGCCAGCAGTGAAGCGGAGGTGGTCCAGCCCCAGCATTTT. Amino acid sequence: CASSEAEVVQPQHF.

This clonotype showed up just a few times. The gene calls are TRBV6-1 and TRBJ2-3, with D perhaps TRBD1 (6 bases). Germline loops: CDR1 MNHNS, CDR2 SASEGT. V dropped 5 bases and J dropped 1 base, with 13 bases sitting between them. This CDR3 comprises 15 residues. The CDR3 here is CASSRRGYGTDTQYF. As DNA, the CDR3 is TGTGCCAGCAGTCGCAGGGGTTATGGCACAGATACGCAGTATTTT.

This clonotype has more than one count but fewer than ten. This sequence joins TRBV6-6 and TRBJ1-2; D unclear. V lost 0 bases and J lost 8, with 10 bases in between. Germline V CDR1 and CDR2: MNHNY, SVGAGI (reference sequence). The CDR3 is made up of 13 amino acids. CDR3 in amino acids: CASSYSVSGGYTF. For the CDR3, the DNA is TGTGCCAGCAGTTACTCGGTCTCCGGGGGCTACACCTTC.

This clonotype showed up just a few times. This may stem from a read error, because a much larger clone lies one nucleotide away. The CDR3 ends on some other residue instead of the conserved phenylalanine or tryptophan, so this is likely a read error. The chain links TRBV11-2 to TRBJ1-1; D unclear. CDR3 length equals 14 residues. The germline V and J ends were trimmed by 4 bases and 0 bases, with 9 bases remaining between them. The germline gives CDR1 SGHAT, CDR2 FQNNGV. CDR3 DNA sequence: TGTGCCAGCAGCTCCGCACTCTTGAACACTGAAGCTTTCCTT. It translates to CASSSALLNTEAFL.